This TCR beta chain was recovered during a study of radiotherapy plus CTLA-4 blockade in lung cancer. About the study: Objective responses emerged in 15% to 20% of patients, and 31% attained disease control. Study outcomes and limitations: Response, reportedly, was best predicted by interferon-beta along with early blood T cell clone dynamics. Radiotherapy was combined with ipilimumab, and tumor-derived TCR clones then expanded in blood.

In chemo-refractory metastatic non-small-cell lung cancer, patients got ipilimumab CTLA-4 blockade together with focal radiation. Turning to this clone: Its antigen is currently unknown.

This CDR3 is 12 amino acids long. The V gene's germline CDR1 is LNHDA and CDR2 SQIVND (reference sequence). Trimming removed 5 bases from V and 5 bases from J, with 8 bases in between. The repertoire was sequenced with immunoSEQ multiplex PCR; TCRdb's copy has only in-frame clones and lacks some. The data show 40,000 to 55,000 clones, 70% to 90% seen once. The sequencing here drew on peripheral blood, taken from a patient treated with radiotherapy plus ipilimumab. The chain is built from TRBV19 and TRBJ2-3; no reliable D call. The receptor was isolated from a human donor with non-small cell lung cancer that progressed on radiotherapy plus ipilimumab. Some clones in this sample may be carry-over from other donors' samples. The CDR3 spells CASSQVVDTQYF. The DNA of the CDR3 is TGTGCCAGTAGTCAGGTAGTAGATACGCAGTATTTT.